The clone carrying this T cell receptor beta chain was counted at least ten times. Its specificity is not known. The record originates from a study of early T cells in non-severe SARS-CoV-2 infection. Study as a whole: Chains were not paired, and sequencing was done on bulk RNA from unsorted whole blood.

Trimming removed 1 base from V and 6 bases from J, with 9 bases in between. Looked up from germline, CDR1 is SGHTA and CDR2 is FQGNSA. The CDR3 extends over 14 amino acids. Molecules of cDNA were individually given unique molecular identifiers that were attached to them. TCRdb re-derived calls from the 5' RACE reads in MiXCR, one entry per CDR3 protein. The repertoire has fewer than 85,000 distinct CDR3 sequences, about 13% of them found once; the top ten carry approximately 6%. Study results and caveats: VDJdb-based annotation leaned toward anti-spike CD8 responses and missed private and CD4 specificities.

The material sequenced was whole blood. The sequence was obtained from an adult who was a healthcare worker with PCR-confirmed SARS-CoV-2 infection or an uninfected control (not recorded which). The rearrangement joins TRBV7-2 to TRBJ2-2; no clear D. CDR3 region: CASSLGAWAGELFF. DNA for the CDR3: TGTGCCAGCAGCTTAGGAGCCTGGGCCGGGGAGCTGTTTTTT.